The next 17 T cell receptor beta chains were all read from a single sample in a study of early T cells in non-severe SARS-CoV-2 infection. TCRdb passed the 5' RACE reads through MiXCR, listing each CDR3 protein once. This table holds about 58,000 distinct CDR3 sequences, about an eighth found once. The sample taken for sequencing was whole blood. These TCRs come from an adult who was a healthcare worker with PCR-confirmed SARS-CoV-2 infection or an uninfected control (not recorded which).

This clonotype was observed many times. The rearrangement links TRBV18 to TRBJ2-7, with D unclear. The CDR3 has 16 amino acids. V was pared by 3 bases and J by 1 base, with 16 bases between. Germline loops: CDR1 KGHSH, CDR2 LQKENI. The DNA of the CDR3 is TGTGCCAGCTCACCGGCGTTCGGGCTTACATCCTACGAGCAGTACTTC. Its protein product is CASSPAFGLTSYEQYF.

The rearrangement uses TRBV2 and TRBJ2-7; 14 bases match TRBD2. CDR1 is SNHLY and CDR2 is FYNNEI in the germline V gene. This CDR3 region has 14 residues. V was clipped by 6 bases and J by 2 bases; unmatched bases: 0. As DNA, the CDR3 is TGTGCCAGCAGGGGACTAGCGGGGGCCTACGAGCAGTACTTC. Amino acids: CASRGLAGAYEQYF. Filled out from reference TRBV2 and TRBJ2-7, the complete variable domain reads EPEVTQTPSHQVTQMGQEVILRCVPISNHLYFYWYRQILGQKVEFLVSFYNNEISEKSEIFDDQFSVERPDGSNFTLKIRSTKLEDSAMYFCASRGLAGAYEQYFGPGTRLTVT.

This clonotype occurred a few times. V gene TRBV5-8 combines with J gene TRBJ2-1; D could derive from TRBD1 or TRBD2 (5 bases each). The CDR3 contains 16 residues. Germline CDR1 reads SGHTS; CDR2 reads YDEGEE. V was pared by 4 bases and J by 5 bases, with 19 bases between. The CDR3 DNA reads TGTGCCAGCAGCCTCAAATGGGGGAGTTCCCACAATGAGCAGTTCTTC. Residues: CASSLKWGSSHNEQFF.

This clonotype was seen a few times. V gene TRBV2 combines with J gene TRBJ2-7, with 8 bases fitting TRBD2. V was pared by 5 bases and J by 0 bases, with 9 bases of the junction left unmatched. Germline V gene data show CDR1 as SNHLY and CDR2 as FYNNEI. CDR3 length: 16 amino acids. The CDR3 sequence: CASSPLLAGYSYEQYF. The CDR3 bases are TGTGCCAGCAGTCCTTTGCTAGCGGGTTACTCCTACGAGCAGTACTTC.

The chain links TRBV2 to TRBJ2-5, with TRBD2 identical over 9 bases. From germline, CDR1 is SNHLY and CDR2 FYNNEI. V was clipped by 7 bases and J by 5 bases; unmatched bases: 8. This CDR3 has 14 amino acids. CDR3 nucleotides: TGTGCCAGCAAACTTCTAGCGGGACAGGAGACCCAGTACTTC. Protein: CASKLLAGQETQYF.

This clonotype was counted at least ten times. The rearrangement uses TRBV14 and TRBJ1-1, with TRBD1 matching 7 bases. CDR1 is SGHDN and CDR2 is FVKESK in the germline V gene. This CDR3 contains 13 residues. Unmatched junction bases numbered 1, after V lost 1 base and J lost 5 bases. CDR3: CASSQVGQTEAFF. CDR3 nucleotides: TGTGCCAGCAGCCAAGTGGGACAGACTGAAGCTTTCTTT.

There are many counts of this clonotype. The V call is TRBV28, the J call TRBJ2-1, with D tentatively TRBD2 (7 bases). The CDR3 contains 15 residues. With 8 bases removed from V and 5 bases from J, the gap between germline ends came to 19 bases. Germline V gene lookup returns CDR1 MDHEN and CDR2 SYDVKM. CDR3 protein: CASQGGGVRDNEQFF. The CDR3 DNA is TGTGCCAGCCAAGGGGGAGGGGTTCGTGACAATGAGCAGTTCTTC.

This clonotype was seen at least ten times. This chain joins TRBV6-5 and TRBJ2-1; 8 positions match TRBD2. V dropped 0 bases and J dropped 5; count of bases not matched to a gene: 6. Germline CDR1 and CDR2: MNHEY and SVGAGI. The CDR3 is made up of 16 amino acids. The CDR3: CASSYSPGLVNNEQFF. CDR3 DNA sequence: TGTGCCAGCAGTTACTCTCCGGGACTAGTGAACAATGAGCAGTTCTTC.

The chain combines TRBV6-1 with TRBJ1-1; weak D call: TRBD1 (6 bases). V was trimmed by 8 bases and J by 0 bases, leaving 10 bases between them. Looked up from germline, CDR1 is MNHNS and CDR2 is SASEGT. The CDR3 is 13 residues long. The CDR3 nucleotides read TGTGCCAGCGGGGACACTTTGAACACTGAAGCTTTCTTT. This sequence encodes CASGDTLNTEAFF.

This chain uses TRBV12-3 or TRBV12-4 with TRBJ2-6, with 7 bases fitting TRBD2. Trimming removed 3 bases from V and 2 bases from J; junction bases left unmatched: 4. The CDR3 loop spans 16 amino acids. CDR3 in DNA: TGTGCCAGCAGTTTCTCTGCGGGAGCTGGGGCCAACGTCCTGACTTTC. The encoded protein is CASSFSAGAGANVLTF.

By proportion, this clonotype is medium-sized. The gene calls are TRBV28 and TRBJ1-1; 9 positions agree with TRBD1. The germline CDR1 and CDR2 sequences are MDHEN and SYDVKM. V shed 8 bases, J shed 4 bases, and the junction held 5 bases outside the gene matches. The CDR3 sequence is 13 residues long. The CDR3, as DNA: TGTGCCAGCGGCCGGGACAGGGTCACTGAAGCTTTCTTT. Encoded protein: CASGRDRVTEAFF.

V and J are TRBV5-1 and TRBJ2-7; 10 bases agree with TRBD1. The junction had 6 bases not matched to a gene; V was cut back by 1 base and J by 5 bases. The length of the CDR3 is 15 residues. In germline, CDR1 is SGHRS, CDR2 YFSETQ. In DNA, the CDR3 is TGCGCCAGCAGCTTGAGCGGACAGGGGGACAACGAGCAGTACTTC. Translated, it gives CASSLSGQGDNEQYF.

The chain links TRBV7-3 to TRBJ2-5; a weak D match, TRBD2 (5 bases). The CDR3 covers 15 residues. The V end lost 2 bases, the J end lost 4 bases, and 14 bases lay between the germline ends. CDR1 and CDR2 (germline): SGHTA, FQGTGA. CDR3 amino acids: CASSLGGSRSETQYF. For the CDR3, the DNA is TGTGCCAGCAGCTTAGGAGGTAGCAGGTCAGAGACCCAGTACTTC.

This clonotype occurred many times. The chain is built from TRBV20-1 and TRBJ1-6, with TRBD1 matching over 7 bases. V lost 6 bases and J lost 9; bases outside the gene matches: 11. The length of the CDR3 is 14 residues. CDR1 and CDR2 from the germline V gene are DFQATT and SNEGSKA (reference sequence). CDR3 bases: TGCAGTGCCGCAGGGGGAGGGCGCGGTTCACCCCTCCACTTT. Translated, it gives CSAAGGGRGSPLHF.

This clonotype turned up a few times. This sequence joins TRBV5-1 and TRBJ2-3, with TRBD1 as a possible D gene (6 bases). With 0 bases removed from V and 6 bases from J, the gap between germline ends came to 11 bases. The CDR3 has 14 amino acids. Germline CDR1 is SGHRS and CDR2 is YFSETQ. DNA of the CDR3: TGCGCCAGCAGCTTGGAAGGGGGAAGCGATACGCAGTATTTT. Its protein is CASSLEGGSDTQYF.

Of note for this clonotype: Germline is not matched at one junction end, which may reflect a read error. The rearrangement uses TRBV11-2 and TRBJ2-1, with 7 positions matching TRBD2. CDR3 length equals 15 residues. Germline CDR1 is SGHAT and CDR2 is FQNNGV. The CDR3 here is CASSFGAGPYNEQFF. In DNA form, the CDR3 reads TGTGCAAGCAGCTTTGGAGCGGGACCCTACAATGAGCAGTTCTTC.

This clonotype was seen ten or more times. The chain carries TRBV20-1 and TRBJ2-3; 10 bases agree with TRBD2. This CDR3 has 16 residues. In germline, CDR1 is DFQATT, CDR2 SNEGSKA (reference sequence). Trimming at V came to 1 base and at J to 4 bases, leaving 8 bases not matched to a gene. The CDR3 DNA reads TGCAGTGCTAGAGGGGCTAGCGGGAGTTTTTCAGATACGCAGTATTTT. Amino acid sequence: CSARGASGSFSDTQYF.